The rows below give T cell receptor beta chains drawn from one sample of a study of blood T cell repertoires in COVID-19. Generated by immunoSEQ multiplex PCR, the TCRdb table keeps only in-frame clones and is missing some. This table has some 170,000 clones, 60% to 80% appearing once. The specimen was peripheral blood. The origin of the receptors is a man in his 70s with acute or convalescent COVID-19. Both conserved end residues are part of each CDR3. The D gene is left open where the match is weak. Not all rows give a size; the values are once, few, many and, for expanded clones, a class.

V gene	D gene	clone size	J gene	CDR3 protein	CDR3 DNA
TRBV30	TRBD1	NA	TRBJ2-7	CAYTSPGTGSEQYF	TGTGCCTACACTAGTCCCGGGACAGGTAGCGAGCAGTACTTC
TRBV5-1	NA	once	TRBJ2-3	CASSKSSSTDTQYF	TGCGCCAGCAGCAAAAGCTCTAGCACAGATACGCAGTATTTT
TRBV20-1	NA	few	TRBJ1-5	CSASPSQLQHF	TGCAGTGCTAGTCCCTCACAGTTGCAGCATTTT
TRBV6-2/TRBV6-3	TRBD1	NA	TRBJ1-5	CASRPPGTGPTGSNQPQHF	TGTGCCAGCAGGCCTCCCGGGACAGGGCCCACCGGGAGCAATCAGCCCCAGCATTTT
TRBV6-5	TRBD1	once	TRBJ1-3	CASRKGASDGNTIYF	TGTGCCAGCAGAAAGGGGGCATCGGATGGAAACACCATATATTTT
TRBV5-1	TRBD1	NA	TRBJ1-1	CASSLGQGVRTEAFF	TGCGCCAGCAGCTTGGGACAGGGGGTTCGGACTGAAGCTTTCTTT
TRBV20-1	TRBD1	NA	TRBJ2-7	CSAAGGHEQYF	TGCAGTGCCGCAGGGGGCCACGAGCAGTACTTC
TRBV29-1	NA	NA	TRBJ1-5	CSVSIQENQPQHF	TGCAGCGTTTCAATACAGGAGAATCAGCCCCAGCATTTT
TRBV2	NA	NA	TRBJ1-6	CASSAGNSPLHF	TGTGCCAGCAGTGCAGGAAATTCACCCCTCCACTTT
TRBV1	NA	NA	TRBJ1-1	CTSRLPGEGNTEAFF	TGCACCAGCAGACTCCCAGGGGAGGGGAACACTGAAGCTTTCTTT
TRBV25-1	NA	NA	TRBJ1-2	CASSVGQAGYTF	TGTGCCAGCAGTGTTGGGCAGGCGGGCTACACCTTC
TRBV6-1	NA	NA	TRBJ1-3	CASSEGFAGAGNTIYF	TGTGCCAGCAGTGAAGGATTTGCAGGGGCGGGAAACACCATATATTTT
TRBV7-2	NA	NA	TRBJ1-2	CASSFFAQSNYGYTF	TGTGCCAGCAGCTTCTTTGCACAGAGCAACTATGGCTACACCTTC
TRBV7-9	TRBD1	NA	TRBJ1-2	CASSSGTGGYYGYTF	TGTGCCAGCAGCTCCGGGACAGGGGGTTACTATGGCTACACCTTC
TRBV21-1	NA	NA	TRBJ2-5	CASRTTSGREQETQYF	TGTGCCAGCAGGACGACTAGCGGGAGGGAACAAGAGACCCAGTACTTC
TRBV19	NA	many	TRBJ2-2	CAGGVANVGELFF	TGTGCAGGAGGAGTCGCCAACGTCGGGGAGCTGTTTTTT
TRBV28	TRBD2	NA	TRBJ2-1	CASMAGGLFDNEQFF	TGTGCCAGCATGGCGGGAGGACTATTCGACAATGAGCAGTTCTTC
TRBV5-4	TRBD2	NA	TRBJ2-3	CASSPGLAGTQGRIDTQYF	TGTGCCAGCAGCCCCGGGTTAGCGGGGACCCAAGGGCGCATAGATACGCAGTATTTT
TRBV19	TRBD1	NA	TRBJ2-7	CASSGPGQNAEQYF	TGTGCCAGTAGTGGACCGGGACAGAATGCCGAGCAGTACTTC
TRBV11-1	NA	NA	TRBJ2-5	CASGPTLRETQYF	TGTGCCAGCGGCCCCACGTTGCGGGAGACCCAGTACTTC
TRBV9	NA	NA	TRBJ2-5	CASSVDAQQETQYF	TGTGCCAGCAGCGTAGACGCCCAGCAAGAGACCCAGTACTTC
TRBV11-3	NA	few	TRBJ2-1	CASSLINGESYNEQFF	TGTGCCAGCAGCTTAATAAACGGGGAGTCGTACAATGAGCAGTTCTTC
TRBV9	TRBD2	NA	TRBJ2-1	CASSVDLAAYNEQFF	TGTGCCAGCAGCGTAGACCTAGCGGCCTACAATGAGCAGTTCTTC
TRBV2	NA	NA	TRBJ1-1	CASSRNQGIVTEAFF	TGTGCCAGCAGCAGAAATCAGGGGATTGTCACTGAAGCTTTCTTT
TRBV9	NA	NA	TRBJ1-1	CASSASPTLLNTEAFF	TGTGCCAGCAGCGCGTCGCCGACACTCCTGAACACTGAAGCTTTCTTT
TRBV6-5	TRBD2	few	TRBJ2-2	CASRLAGTGELFF	TGTGCCAGCAGGCTAGCGGGCACCGGGGAGCTGTTTTTT
TRBV18	TRBD1	NA	TRBJ2-2	CASSPPTGGNTGELFF	TGTGCCAGCTCACCACCGACAGGGGGGAACACCGGGGAGCTGTTTTTT
TRBV6-5	TRBD2	NA	TRBJ2-1	CASSFGTSGYNEQFF	TGTGCCAGCAGTTTTGGGACTAGCGGGTACAATGAGCAGTTCTTC
TRBV28	NA	once	TRBJ2-7	CASSYIQGQTYEQYF	TGTGCCAGCAGTTACATCCAGGGGCAGACCTACGAGCAGTACTTC
TRBV7-3	NA	NA	TRBJ2-1	CASSSGTFNEQFF	TGTGCCAGCAGCTCAGGGACTTTCAATGAGCAGTTCTTC
TRBV28	NA	NA	TRBJ1-6	CASSLWQDRHSPLHF	TGTGCCAGCAGTTTATGGCAGGATAGGCACTCACCCCTCCACTTT
TRBV5-1	NA	NA	TRBJ2-5	CARVETQYF	TGCGCCCGTGTAGAGACCCAGTACTTC
TRBV28	NA	NA	TRBJ2-7	CASSILSPARGEQYF	TGTGCCAGCAGTATCCTATCCCCCGCCCGCGGCGAGCAGTACTTC
TRBV19	TRBD1	NA	TRBJ1-1	CASLATGEAFF	TGTGCCAGCCTAGCGACAGGGGAAGCTTTCTTT
TRBV6-5	TRBD1	NA	TRBJ1-1	CASRGQGATEAFF	TGTGCCAGCAGGGGACAGGGGGCCACTGAAGCTTTCTTT
TRBV18	TRBD1	NA	TRBJ1-1	CASSPGIGQGNTEAFF	TGTGCCAGCTCACCAGGTATTGGACAGGGGAACACTGAAGCTTTCTTT
TRBV3-1/TRBV3-2	NA	NA	TRBJ1-2	CASSQDGGNYGYTF	TGTGCCAGCAGCCAAGACGGCGGAAACTATGGCTACACCTTC
TRBV2	NA	NA	TRBJ1-2	CASSESAGWGYTF	TGTGCCAGCAGTGAATCGGCAGGATGGGGCTACACCTTC
TRBV25-1	TRBD2	NA	TRBJ2-2	CASRMTSGDTGELFF	TGTGCCAGCAGAATGACTAGCGGAGACACCGGGGAGCTGTTTTTT
TRBV27	TRBD1	NA	TRBJ1-2	CASSANINRGRVYGYTF	TGTGCCAGCAGCGCGAATATCAACAGGGGGCGAGTCTATGGCTACACCTTC
TRBV14	NA	few	TRBJ1-1	CASSQDPAGRTEAFF	TGTGCCAGCAGCCAAGATCCCGCAGGGCGTACTGAAGCTTTCTTT
TRBV10-3	TRBD1	NA	TRBJ1-5	CAISVGQGDNQPQHF	TGTGCCATCAGTGTAGGACAGGGCGACAATCAGCCCCAGCATTTT
TRBV7-2	TRBD2	once	TRBJ2-2	CASSFFSGGNTGELFF	TGTGCCAGCAGCTTTTTTAGCGGGGGGAACACCGGGGAGCTGTTTTTT
TRBV19	TRBD1	NA	TRBJ1-6	CASSSGTGGRTYNSPLHF	TGTGCCAGTAGTAGCGGGACAGGGGGCCGGACCTATAATTCACCCCTCCACTTT
TRBV19	TRBD1	few	TRBJ1-1	CASSPGQVITEAFF	TGTGCCAGTAGCCCGGGACAGGTAATCACTGAAGCTTTCTTT
TRBV4-2	NA	NA	TRBJ1-2	CASSQELRVYGYTF	TGTGCCAGCAGCCAAGAGCTCAGGGTCTATGGCTACACCTTC
TRBV3-1/TRBV3-2	NA	NA	TRBJ2-7	CASSQVPAGQAHEQYF	TGTGCCAGCAGCCAAGTTCCCGCGGGGCAGGCCCACGAGCAGTACTTC
TRBV7-8	NA	few	TRBJ1-2	CASSSSGQNYGYTF	TGTGCCAGCAGCAGCTCGGGACAAAACTATGGCTACACCTTC
TRBV7-2	NA	NA	TRBJ1-1	CASSRDRGTEAFF	TGTGCCAGCAGCAGAGACCGGGGCACTGAAGCTTTCTTT
TRBV19	NA	NA	TRBJ2-1	CASSQRRGNEQFF	TGTGCCAGTAGCCAACGCAGGGGTAATGAGCAGTTCTTC
TRBV6-1	NA	few	TRBJ1-5	CASSETPGGNQPQHF	TGTGCCAGCAGTGAAACACCAGGGGGCAATCAGCCCCAGCATTTT
TRBV5-1	TRBD1	NA	TRBJ1-3	CASSRDRASSGNTIYF	TGCGCCAGCAGCCGGGACAGGGCGAGCTCTGGAAACACCATATATTTT
TRBV6-6	TRBD1	NA	TRBJ2-7	CASSPGGGYEQYF	TGTGCCAGCAGTCCAGGGGGTGGGTACGAGCAGTACTTC
TRBV2	NA	NA	TRBJ2-1	CASSFITSREYNEQFF	TGTGCCAGCAGTTTTATAACTAGCAGGGAATACAATGAGCAGTTCTTC
TRBV7-9	NA	few	TRBJ1-1	CASSLPEVMNTEAFF	TGTGCCAGCAGCCTACCCGAAGTCATGAACACTGAAGCTTTCTTT
TRBV19	NA	NA	TRBJ1-1	CASAARRNTEAFF	TGTGCCAGTGCCGCACGGAGGAACACTGAAGCTTTCTTT
TRBV10-2	NA	NA	TRBJ1-1	CASSEGTTNTEAFF	TGCGCCAGCAGCGAGGGCACTACGAACACTGAAGCTTTCTTT
TRBV27	TRBD1	NA	TRBJ2-3	CASTQTGGQTDTQYF	TGTGCCAGCACTCAGACAGGGGGCCAAACAGATACGCAGTATTTT
TRBV7-9	NA	many	TRBJ2-5	CASSWGDSQTQYF	TGTGCCAGCAGCTGGGGGGACAGCCAGACCCAGTACTTC
TRBV10-2	TRBD1	NA	TRBJ1-1	CASSGTGHTTEAFF	TGCGCCAGCAGTGGGACAGGGCATACTACTGAAGCTTTCTTT